These T cell receptor beta chains were read from a single sample in a study of cytomegalovirus exposure and HLA in healthy donors. Method: immunoSEQ multiplex PCR; TCRdb's copy keeps in-frame clones and lacks some. The sample lists a few hundred thousand clones, over 70% occurring once. The specimen sequenced was PBMCs. The source is a woman aged 25 to 39 in good health and CMV-seropositive. Each CDR3 is given with its conserved first and last residue. A D gene is named only where the DNA matches it firmly. Clone size, where shown, is once, few, many, or a class for clones that have expanded.

>TRBJ2-1|once|TRBD2|TRBV5-1
CASSLYAVAGDYIEQFF
TGCGCCAGCAGCTTGTACGCGGTAGCGGGAGATTATATTGAGCAGTTCTTC
>TRBJ2-3|NA|NA|TRBV29-1
CSVARLGDETDTQYF
TGCAGCGTCGCGCGACTAGGAGATGAGACAGATACGCAGTATTTT
>TRBJ1-3|NA|NA|TRBV6-6
CASRIDSNSGNTIYF
TGTGCCAGCAGGATTGACTCGAACTCTGGAAACACCATATATTTT
>TRBJ2-1|once|TRBD2|TRBV5-6
CASSSSTAGGNEQFF
TGTGCCAGCAGCTCCTCCACGGCGGGAGGCAATGAGCAGTTCTTC
>TRBJ2-2|NA|NA|TRBV10-1
CASSDSNTGELFF
TGCGCCAGCAGTGACAGTAACACCGGGGAGCTGTTTTTT
>TRBJ1-5|few|TRBD1|TRBV7-2
CASSLVGQGNQPQHF
TGTGCCAGCAGCTTAGTGGGACAGGGGAATCAGCCCCAGCATTTT
>TRBJ1-2|NA|NA|TRBV28
CASSSSGVYTF
TGTGCCAGCAGTTCCTCGGGGGTCTACACCTTC
>TRBJ1-2|NA|NA|TRBV27
CASSFLTGNGYTF
TGTGCCAGCAGTTTCCTAACAGGGAATGGCTACACCTTC
>TRBJ1-3|NA|NA|TRBV2
CASSENGNTIYF
TGTGCCAGCAGTGAAAACGGAAACACCATATATTTT
>TRBJ2-1|NA|NA|TRBV30
CAWADWSSYNEQFF
TGTGCCTGGGCTGACTGGAGCTCCTACAATGAGCAGTTCTTC